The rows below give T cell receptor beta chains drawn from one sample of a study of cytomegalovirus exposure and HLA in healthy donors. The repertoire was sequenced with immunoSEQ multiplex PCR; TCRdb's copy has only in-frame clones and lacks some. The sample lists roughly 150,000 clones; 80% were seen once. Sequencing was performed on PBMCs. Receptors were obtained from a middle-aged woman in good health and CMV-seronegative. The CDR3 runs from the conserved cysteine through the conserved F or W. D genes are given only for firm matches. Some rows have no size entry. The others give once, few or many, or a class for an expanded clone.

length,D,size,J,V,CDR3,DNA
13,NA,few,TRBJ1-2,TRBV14,CASSQAGEDGYTF,TGTGCCAGCAGCCAAGCGGGGGAGGATGGCTACACCTTC
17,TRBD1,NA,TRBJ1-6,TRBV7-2,CASSTPPGQGAGSPLHF,TGTGCCAGCAGCACACCCCCCGGACAGGGGGCAGGGTCACCCCTCCACTTT
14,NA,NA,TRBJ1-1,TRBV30,CAWINRVVRTEAFF,TGTGCCTGGATAAACAGGGTGGTAAGGACTGAAGCTTTCTTT
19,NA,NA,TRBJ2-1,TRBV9,CASRTGKRGNVFQYNEQFF,TGTGCCAGCAGAACAGGAAAGCGTGGTAACGTCTTTCAATACAATGAGCAGTTCTTC
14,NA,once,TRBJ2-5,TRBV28,CASSAATGARTQYF,TGTGCCAGCAGTGCCGCGACAGGCGCCCGGACCCAGTACTTC
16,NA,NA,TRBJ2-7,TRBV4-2,CASSQGPLITGYEQYF,TGTGCCAGCAGCCAAGGCCCCTTGATAACAGGGTACGAGCAGTACTTC
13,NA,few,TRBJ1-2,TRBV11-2,CASSLIERYGYTF,TGTGCCAGCAGCTTAATAGAACGCTATGGCTACACCTTC
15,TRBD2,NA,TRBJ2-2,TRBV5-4,CASSLGLANTGELFF,TGTGCCAGCAGCTTAGGACTAGCGAACACCGGGGAGCTGTTTTTT
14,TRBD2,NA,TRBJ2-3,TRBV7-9,CASSVLAGGDTQYF,TGTGCCAGCAGCGTCCTAGCGGGGGGGGATACGCAGTATTTT
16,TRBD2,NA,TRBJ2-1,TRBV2,CASNELLAGGSREQFF,TGTGCCAGTAATGAACTACTAGCGGGAGGTTCTCGTGAGCAGTTCTTC
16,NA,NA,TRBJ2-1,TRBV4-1,CASSQVAAAEGNEQFF,TGCGCCAGCAGCCAAGTTGCGGCCGCGGAAGGAAATGAGCAGTTCTTC
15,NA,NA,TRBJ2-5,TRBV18,CASSQEEATDETQYF,TGTGCCAGCTCACAGGAAGAGGCTACTGATGAGACCCAGTACTTC
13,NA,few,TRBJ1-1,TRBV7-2,CASSLLQNTEAFF,TGTGCCAGCAGCTTATTACAGAACACTGAAGCTTTCTTT
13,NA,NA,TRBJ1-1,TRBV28,CASRRGGNTEAFF,TGTGCCAGCAGAAGGGGGGGGAACACTGAAGCTTTCTTT
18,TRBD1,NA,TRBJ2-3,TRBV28,CASSLGLARDSGLDTQYF,TGTGCCAGCAGTTTAGGGCTTGCCAGGGACAGTGGTCTAGATACGCAGTATTTT
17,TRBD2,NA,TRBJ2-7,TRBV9,CASSVEPPTSGSHEQYF,TGTGCCAGCAGCGTAGAGCCCCCGACTAGCGGGAGCCACGAGCAGTACTTC
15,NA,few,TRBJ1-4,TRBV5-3,CARSYNWRRKEKLFF,TGTGCCAGAAGTTATAACTGGAGAAGAAAAGAAAAACTGTTTTTT
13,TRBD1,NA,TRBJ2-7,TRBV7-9,CASRGTGGYEQYF,TGTGCCAGCCGCGGGACAGGGGGCTACGAGCAGTACTTC
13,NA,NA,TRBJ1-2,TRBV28,CASSLRGGYGYTF,TGTGCCAGCAGTTTAAGGGGCGGCTATGGCTACACCTTC
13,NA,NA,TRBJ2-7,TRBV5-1,CASSRDRTYEQYF,TGCGCCAGCAGCCGAGACAGAACCTACGAGCAGTACTTC
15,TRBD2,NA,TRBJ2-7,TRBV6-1,CASSDPGLAPYEQYF,TGTGCCAGCAGTGACCCGGGACTAGCTCCCTACGAGCAGTACTTC
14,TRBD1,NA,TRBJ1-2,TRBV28,CASSSFTGEYGYTF,TGTGCCAGCAGTTCCTTTACAGGGGAGTATGGCTACACCTTC
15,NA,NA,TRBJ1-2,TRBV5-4,CASSRGVQGTYGYTF,TGTGCCAGCAGCCGAGGGGTCCAGGGGACCTATGGCTACACCTTC
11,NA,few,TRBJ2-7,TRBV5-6,CASRGYYEQYF,TGTGCCAGCAGGGGCTACTACGAGCAGTACTTC
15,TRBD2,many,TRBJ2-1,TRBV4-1,CASSQLAGGYNEQFF,TGCGCCAGCAGCCAACTAGCGGGAGGGTACAATGAGCAGTTCTTC
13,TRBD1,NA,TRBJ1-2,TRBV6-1,CASSLTGDAGYTF,TGTGCCAGCTCTTTAACAGGGGATGCTGGCTACACCTTC
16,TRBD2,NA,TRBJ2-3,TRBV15,CATSRKTSGGADTQYF,TGTGCCACCAGCAGGAAGACTAGCGGGGGGGCCGATACGCAGTATTTT
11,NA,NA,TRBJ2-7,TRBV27,CASGAGHEQYF,TGTGCCAGCGGGGCAGGGCACGAGCAGTACTTC
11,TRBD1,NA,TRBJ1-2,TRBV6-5,CASSYSGQVSF,TGTGCCAGCAGTTACTCAGGACAGGTCTCCTTC
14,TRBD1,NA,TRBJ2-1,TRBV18,CASSPMDRGNEQFF,TGTGCCAGCTCACCCATGGACAGGGGCAATGAGCAGTTCTTC
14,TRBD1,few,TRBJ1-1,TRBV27,CASSLGTANTEAFF,TGTGCCAGCAGTTTAGGGACAGCGAACACTGAAGCTTTCTTT
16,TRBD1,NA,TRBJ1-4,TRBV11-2,CASSLGDRGTNEKLFF,TGTGCCAGCAGCTTAGGGGACAGGGGAACTAATGAAAAACTGTTTTTT
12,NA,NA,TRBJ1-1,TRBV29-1,CSVEGPLREAFF,TGCAGCGTTGAAGGCCCGCTCCGGGAAGCTTTCTTT
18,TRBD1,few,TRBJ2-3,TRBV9,CASSVATRDRGGTDTQYF,TGTGCCAGCAGCGTAGCTACTCGGGACAGGGGGGGCACAGATACGCAGTATTTT
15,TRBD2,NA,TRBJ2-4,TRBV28,CASSGLAGGENSQYF,TGTGCCAGCAGTGGCTTAGCGGGAGGGGAAAACAGTCAGTACTTC
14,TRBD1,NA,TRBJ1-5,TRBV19,CASTSYRGDQPQHF,TGTGCCAGTACCTCCTACAGGGGAGATCAGCCCCAGCATTTT
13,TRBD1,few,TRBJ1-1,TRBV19,CASQDRAYGGAFF,TGTGCCAGTCAGGACAGGGCTTACGGAGGAGCTTTCTTT
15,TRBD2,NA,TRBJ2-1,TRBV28,CASSKLAGGNNEQFF,TGTGCCAGCAGTAAACTAGCGGGAGGCAACAATGAGCAGTTCTTC
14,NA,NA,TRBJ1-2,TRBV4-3,CASSPDGTSYGYTF,TGCGCCAGCAGCCCAGACGGGACATCCTATGGCTACACCTTC
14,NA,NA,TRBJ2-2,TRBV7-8,CASAGVGYTGELFF,TGTGCCAGCGCCGGAGTCGGGTACACCGGGGAGCTGTTTTTT
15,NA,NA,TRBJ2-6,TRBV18,CASSRRQFGANVLTF,TGTGCCAGCTCACGTAGACAGTTTGGGGCCAACGTCCTGACTTTC
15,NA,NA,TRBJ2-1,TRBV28,CASSLLSESYNEQFF,TGTGCCAGCAGTTTACTATCGGAGTCGTACAATGAGCAGTTCTTC
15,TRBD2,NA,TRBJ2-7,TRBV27,CASSSPGRGAYEQYF,TGTGCCAGCAGTTCCCCGGGACGGGGGGCCTACGAGCAGTACTTC